This T cell receptor beta chain originates from a study of tissue T cells after allogeneic stem cell transplantation (dated by TCRdb to about 2022). A note on the overall study: Using research autopsies of patients with and without GVHD, plus mouse models of GVHD, the study profiled TCR beta repertoires across many tissues. The human arm was a prospective observational study without blinding or randomization.

Before genomic DNA was isolated with the DNeasy Blood & Tissue Kit, mouse tissues were minced with razor blades in buffered saline. The germline V gene gives CDR1 as SGHSA and CDR2 as FRNQAP. V and J are trimmed by 1 base and 3 bases, and the gene matches miss 1 base of the junction. The CDR3 contains 15 residues, cysteine and phenylalanine counted. Of the CDR3's DNA, 42 bases were read; they are in frame from base 1. The library relied on the immunoSEQ multiplex PCR assay. Adaptive Biotechnologies performed TCRbeta CDR3 sequencing at survey depth and reported CDR3 sequences, V/J genes, productive frequency, and template counts. TCR beta CDR3 regions were amplified from genomic DNA rather than RNA. On the study's bioinformatics: Jensen-Shannon divergence served to quantify pairwise repertoire overlap between tissues, with 0 meaning identical and 1 meaning complete divergence. Tissues were clustered by single-linkage agglomerative hierarchical clustering of pairwise JSD values and displayed as dendrograms. All patient samples were analyzed with GLIPH2 using simulation_depth 1000, kmer_min_depth 3 and cdr3_length_cutoff 8, and only groups containing more than two unique CDR3s were kept. A standardized tissue-overlap score extrapolated Jaccard GLIPH-group overlap across patients to a standard repertoire size of 1000 clones. To look at how diversity was associated with clinical or experimental variables, linear mixed-effect models were used, with tissue treated as a fixed effect and individual treated as a random effect. Imported from immuneACCESS, the table was reduced by TCRdb to in-frame sequences with V and J called. These copies leave out some clones; in studies compared against another copy, an unresolved V gene accounts for under half, and the cause of the remainder is not known. That table gives V, J and clone size, and the DNA gave D and trimming. This sample holds several hundred clones; around 64% were observed only once. 7% to 9% of the sample belongs to the ten largest clones.

Overall results and qualifications from the work: Within patients, how anatomically similar tissues were was a major factor shaping TCR repertoire composition, regardless of disease or transplant status. Which tissue TCRs were alloreactive or antigen-specific was not determined in the study, and some clones might have been persisting host cells. Not many T cell clones showed up in more than one patient, yet clustering based on motifs uncovered repertoire signatures that were shared across patients in a tissue-specific way. A small and clinically heterogeneous patient cohort was studied, and sampling depth was acknowledged as a limitation. In both patients and mice, T cells from blood and spleen picked up only a limited part of the TCR repertoire that was detected in tissues.

Turning to this clone: What this receptor recognizes is not known. Throughout, gene names and germline sequences are given for the mouse. The read ends 1 residue shy of where the CDR3 ends; the end is completed using the germline J gene.

Specimen: gut tissue. This sequence originates from a female BALB/c mouse in good health. The strain carries MHC haplotype H2-d. The chain employs TRBV16 and TRBJ1-2, with 11 middle bases fitting TRBD1. The sequenced CDR3 bases are TGTGCAAGCAGCTTAGGGACAGGGGGCGACTCCGACTACACC. This encodes CASSLGTGGDSDYT. The whole CDR3 region reads CASSLGTGGDSDYTF.